The text below deals with one TCR beta chain. Its antigen is currently unknown. There were only Caucasian adults among the donors, and all lived in Nashville, Tennessee. The CDR3 is made up of 18 amino acids. From germline, CDR1 is SGHTA and CDR2 FQGNSA. The V and J ends lost 5 bases and 1 base, in that order; junction bases with no gene match: 14. The sample comes from a study of shared clonotypes between healthy human individuals. Whole-study findings and limits: Enrolling few donors narrowed the genetic and exposure-history diversity that was represented.

The repertoire was sequenced with immunoSEQ multiplex PCR; TCRdb's copy has only in-frame clones and lacks some. Among 2 million to 3 million clones listed, 80% to 95% were seen once. The TCR was taken from a young man in good health. Some clones in this sample may be carry-over from other donors' samples. This rearrangement joins TRBV7-2 to TRBJ2-7, with TRBD2 matching 10 bases. The sample taken for sequencing was naive CD4+ T cells from PBMCs. Subset described: CD45RA+ positively selected. CDR3 in DNA: TGTGCCAGCAGCCCCCGGCTAGCGGGAGTATTAGAATCCTACGAGCAGTACTTC. It specifies CASSPRLAGVLESYEQYF.